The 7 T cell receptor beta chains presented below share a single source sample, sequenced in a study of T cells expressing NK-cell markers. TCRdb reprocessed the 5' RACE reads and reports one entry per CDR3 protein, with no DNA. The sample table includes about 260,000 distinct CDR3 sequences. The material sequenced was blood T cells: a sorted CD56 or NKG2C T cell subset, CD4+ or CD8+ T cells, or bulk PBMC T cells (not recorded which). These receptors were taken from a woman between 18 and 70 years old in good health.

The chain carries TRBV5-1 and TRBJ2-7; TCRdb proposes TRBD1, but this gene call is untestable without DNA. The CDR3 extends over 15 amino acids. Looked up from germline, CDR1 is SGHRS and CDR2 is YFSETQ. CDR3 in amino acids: CASSLGVSSRYEQYF.

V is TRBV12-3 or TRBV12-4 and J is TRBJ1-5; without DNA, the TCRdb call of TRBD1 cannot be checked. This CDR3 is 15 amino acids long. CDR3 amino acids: CASSPRGRGDQPQHF.

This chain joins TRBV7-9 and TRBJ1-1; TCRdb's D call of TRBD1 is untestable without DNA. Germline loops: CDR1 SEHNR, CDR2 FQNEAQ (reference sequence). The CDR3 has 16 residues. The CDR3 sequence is CASSLARPGGDTEAFF.

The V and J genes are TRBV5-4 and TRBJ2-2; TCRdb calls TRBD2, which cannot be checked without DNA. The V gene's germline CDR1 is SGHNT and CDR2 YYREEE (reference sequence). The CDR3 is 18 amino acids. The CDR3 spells CASSFFRAGGPGTGELFF.

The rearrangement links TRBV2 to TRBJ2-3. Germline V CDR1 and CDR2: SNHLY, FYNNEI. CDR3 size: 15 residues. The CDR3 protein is CASMEAVYDTDTQYF.

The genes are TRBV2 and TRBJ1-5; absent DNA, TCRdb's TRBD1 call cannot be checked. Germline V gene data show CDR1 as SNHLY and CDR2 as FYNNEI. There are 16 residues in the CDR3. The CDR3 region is CASSARPTQGAQPQHF.

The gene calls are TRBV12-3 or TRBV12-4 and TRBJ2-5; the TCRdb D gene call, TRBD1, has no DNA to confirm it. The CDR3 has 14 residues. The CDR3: CASSLGQAKETQYF.